The clone carrying this T cell receptor (beta chain) was seen repeatedly, ten times or more. Its antigen remains unknown. The data belong to a study of early T cells in non-severe SARS-CoV-2 infection. Across the study: Sequenced material consisted of bulk RNA (from unsorted whole blood), and chains were unpaired.

The TCR library protocol was used to attach unique molecular identifiers. These identifiers were attached to individual cDNA molecules. TCRdb recomputed calls from the 5' RACE reads with MiXCR, one row per CDR3 protein. Of about 97,000 distinct CDR3 sequences listed, under 15% are singletons. General study results and limits: Reliance on VDJdb matching favored anti-spike CD8 responses; private and CD4 specificities were missed.

The CDR3 consists of 15 residues. Trimming removed 3 bases at V and 6 bases at J, with 17 bases between. CDR1 and CDR2 from the germline V gene are MGHRA and YSYEKL. This sequence originates from an adult who was a healthcare worker with PCR-confirmed SARS-CoV-2 infection or an uninfected control (not recorded which). V usage is TRBV4-1 and J usage is TRBJ1-2; D might be TRBD1 (5 bases). Sequencing was performed on whole blood. The CDR3 spells CASSQGPVGINGYTF. CDR3 DNA sequence: TGCGCCAGCAGCCAGGGGCCGGTGGGGATCAATGGCTACACCTTC.